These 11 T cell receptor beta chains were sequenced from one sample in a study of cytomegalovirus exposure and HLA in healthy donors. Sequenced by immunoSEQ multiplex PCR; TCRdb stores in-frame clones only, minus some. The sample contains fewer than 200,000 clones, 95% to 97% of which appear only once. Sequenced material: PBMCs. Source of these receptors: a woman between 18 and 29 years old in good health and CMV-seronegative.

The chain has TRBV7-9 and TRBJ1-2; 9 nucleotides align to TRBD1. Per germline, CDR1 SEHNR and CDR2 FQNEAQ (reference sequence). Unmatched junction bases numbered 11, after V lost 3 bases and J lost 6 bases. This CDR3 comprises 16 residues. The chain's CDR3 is CASSFSSGTGINGYTF. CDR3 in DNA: TGTGCCAGCAGCTTTTCTTCCGGGACAGGGATCAATGGCTACACCTTC.

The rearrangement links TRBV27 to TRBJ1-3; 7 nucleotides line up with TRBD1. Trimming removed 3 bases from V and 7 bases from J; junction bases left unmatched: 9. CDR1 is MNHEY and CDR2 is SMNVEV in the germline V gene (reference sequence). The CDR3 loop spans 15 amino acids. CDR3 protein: CASSLEGPGGNTIYF. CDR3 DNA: TGTGCCAGCAGTTTGGAGGGGCCAGGGGGGAACACCATATATTTT.

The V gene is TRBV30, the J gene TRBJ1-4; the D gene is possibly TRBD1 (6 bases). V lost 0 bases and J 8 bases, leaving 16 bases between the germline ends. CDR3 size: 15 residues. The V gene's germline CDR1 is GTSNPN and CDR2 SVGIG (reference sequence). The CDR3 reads CAWSVDRSSGEKLFF. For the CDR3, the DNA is TGTGCCTGGAGTGTAGACAGGTCCTCAGGGGAAAAACTGTTTTTT.

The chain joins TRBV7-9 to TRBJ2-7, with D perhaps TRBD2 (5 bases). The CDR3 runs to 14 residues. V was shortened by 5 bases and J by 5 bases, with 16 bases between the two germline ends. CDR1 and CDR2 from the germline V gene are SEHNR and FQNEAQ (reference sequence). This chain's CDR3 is CASSPEATRHEQYF. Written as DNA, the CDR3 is TGTGCCAGCAGCCCGGAGGCCACTCGTCACGAGCAGTACTTC.

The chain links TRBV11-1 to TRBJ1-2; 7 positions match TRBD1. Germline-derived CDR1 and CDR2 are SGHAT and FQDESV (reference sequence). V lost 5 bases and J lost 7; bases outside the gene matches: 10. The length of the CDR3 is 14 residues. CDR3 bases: TGTGCCAGCAGCCCCTTGACAGGGTATCTTGGCTACACCTTC. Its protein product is CASSPLTGYLGYTF. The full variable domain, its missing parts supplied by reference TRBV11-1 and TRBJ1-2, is EAEVAQSPRYKITEKSQAVAFWCDPISGHATLYWYRQILGQGPELLVQFQDESVVDDSQLPKDRFSAERLKGVDSTLKIQPAELGDSAMYLCASSPLTGYLGYTFGSGTRLTVV.

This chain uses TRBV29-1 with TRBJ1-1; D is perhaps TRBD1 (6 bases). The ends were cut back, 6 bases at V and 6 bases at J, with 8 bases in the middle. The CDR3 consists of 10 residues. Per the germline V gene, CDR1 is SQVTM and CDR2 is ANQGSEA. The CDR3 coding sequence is TGCAGCGTGAGGACAGCTGAAGCTTTCTTT. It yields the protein CSVRTAEAFF.

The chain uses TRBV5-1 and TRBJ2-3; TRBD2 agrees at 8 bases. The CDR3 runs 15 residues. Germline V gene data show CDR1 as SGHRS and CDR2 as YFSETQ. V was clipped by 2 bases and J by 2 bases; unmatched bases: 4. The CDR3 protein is CASSLGAGDTDTQYF. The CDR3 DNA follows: TGCGCCAGCAGCTTAGGAGCGGGGGACACAGATACGCAGTATTTT.

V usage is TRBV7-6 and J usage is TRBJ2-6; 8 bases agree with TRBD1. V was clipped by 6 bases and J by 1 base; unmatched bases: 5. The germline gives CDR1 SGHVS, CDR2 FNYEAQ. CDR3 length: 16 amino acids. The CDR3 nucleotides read TGTGCCAGCAGGACAGGGGCCCAGTCTGGGGCCAACGTCCTGACTTTC. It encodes CASRTGAQSGANVLTF.

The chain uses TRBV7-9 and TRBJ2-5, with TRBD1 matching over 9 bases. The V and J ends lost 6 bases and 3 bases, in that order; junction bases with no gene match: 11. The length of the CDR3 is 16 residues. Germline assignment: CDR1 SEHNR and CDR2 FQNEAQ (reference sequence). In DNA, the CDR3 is TGTGCCAGCAGGTCCGGGACAGGGAGGGTGAAAGAGACCCAGTACTTC. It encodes CASRSGTGRVKETQYF.

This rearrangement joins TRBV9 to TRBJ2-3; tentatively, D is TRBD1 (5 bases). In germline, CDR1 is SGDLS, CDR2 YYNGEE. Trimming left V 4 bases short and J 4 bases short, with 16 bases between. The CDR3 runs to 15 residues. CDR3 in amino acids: CASSPVQVRSDTQYF. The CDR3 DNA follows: TGTGCCAGCAGCCCCGTACAGGTTAGGTCAGATACGCAGTATTTT.

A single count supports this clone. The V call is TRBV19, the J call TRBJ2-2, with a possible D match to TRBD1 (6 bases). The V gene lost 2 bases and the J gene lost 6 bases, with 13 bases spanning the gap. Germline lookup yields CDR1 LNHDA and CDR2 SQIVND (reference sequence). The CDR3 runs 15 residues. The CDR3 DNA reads TGTGCCAGTAGTATAATTTCGACAGGTTCCGGGGAGCTGTTTTTT. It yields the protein CASSIISTGSGELFF.